Shown below are 5 T cell receptor beta chains from a single sample sequenced in a study of shared clonotypes between healthy human individuals. Clones were read by immunoSEQ multiplex PCR, and TCRdb kept only the in-frame ones, dropping some. The table lists about half a million clones, over 70% of them singletons. The source material was PBMCs. The receptors shown here come from a woman in her thirties or forties in good health. Some clones in this sample may be carry-over from other donors' samples.

The chain combines TRBV18 with TRBJ2-7, with a weak D call TRBD2 (5 bases). V was clipped by 6 bases and J by 2 bases, with 14 bases between them. Germline V gene data show CDR1 as KGHSH and CDR2 as LQKENI. This CDR3 comprises 14 residues. CDR3 amino acids: CASSAGVAPYEQYF. The CDR3 nucleotides read TGTGCCAGCTCCGCCGGGGTCGCCCCCTACGAGCAGTACTTC.

The rearrangement uses TRBV7-9 and TRBJ1-6, with D tentatively TRBD1 (5 bases). This CDR3 is 15 amino acids long. V lost 5 bases to trimming and J lost 7 bases, with 15 bases between them. Germline lookup yields CDR1 SEHNR and CDR2 FQNEAQ (reference sequence). The CDR3 DNA is TGTGCCAGCAGCCGGGGGGGAGACCGGAATTCACCCCTCCACTTT. The encoded protein is CASSRGGDRNSPLHF.

This sequence joins TRBV29-1 and TRBJ1-2; D uncertain. Germline CDR1 SQVTM, CDR2 ANQGSEA. The CDR3 loop spans 12 amino acids. The V end lost 5 bases, the J end lost 3 bases, and 10 bases lay between the germline ends. The CDR3 DNA follows: TGCAGCGTTCCCGGGAGCCACTATGGCTACACCTTC. Amino acids: CSVPGSHYGYTF.

The DNA for the CDR3 is TGTGCCAGCTCCCGATTCAGCCGGGTTGGCGAGCAGTACTTC. Encoded protein: CASSRFSRVGEQYF. V is TRBV18 and J is TRBJ2-7; D not resolved. V dropped 6 bases and J dropped 6 bases, with 18 bases sitting between them. Germline V gene lookup returns CDR1 KGHSH and CDR2 LQKENI. The CDR3 contains 14 residues. The full variable domain, with the rest looked up from reference TRBV18 and TRBJ2-7, is NAGVMQNPRHLVRRRGQEARLRCSPMKGHSHVYWYRQLPEEGLKFMVYLQKENIIDESGMPKERFSAEFPKEGPSILRIQQVVRGDSAAYFCASSRFSRVGEQYFGPGTRLTVT.

The genes are TRBV7-9 and TRBJ2-1, with D unresolved. Trimming shortened V by 7 bases and J by 12 bases, and 16 bases separated the two germline ends. Germline lookup yields CDR1 SEHNR and CDR2 FQNEAQ (reference sequence). This CDR3 has 12 residues. For the CDR3, the DNA is TGTGCCAGCACCCCGGACGGTTTCGGGCAGTTCTTC. Amino acids: CASTPDGFGQFF.